The clone carrying this T cell receptor (beta chain) was recorded many times. Each CDR3 protein is one row after TCRdb ran MiXCR on the RACE reads. The data contain about 93,000 distinct CDR3 sequences, approximately 10% of them seen just once; the ten biggest clones take up 2.9%. This sample's time point: healthy volunteer bleed at 2 weeks. Unfractionated whole blood was the source from which total RNA was extracted. CDR1 and CDR2 from the germline V gene are SNHLY and FYNNEI. The V and J ends lost 7 bases and 3 bases respectively, with 11 bases between them. CDR3 length equals 13 residues. These data originate in a study of human T cells and chemical hapten exposure.

V gene TRBV2 combines with J gene TRBJ2-3; D is unclear. This clonotype originated in a female donor in good health. Some clones in this sample may be carry-over from other donors' samples. Input material: whole blood. CDR3 loop: CASTPGGTDTQYF. As DNA, the CDR3 is TGTGCCAGCACCCCCGGCGGAACAGATACGCAGTATTTT.